The T cell receptor (beta chain) under discussion was sequenced for a study of cytotoxic CD8 clonotypes in ibrutinib-treated CLL. Only a few counts were recorded for this clone. The antigen remains unidentified. Findings of the study overall: Rising at ibrutinib response, clonality subsequently fell back toward baseline at progression.

Using immunoSEQ multiplex PCR, the repertoire was profiled, and TCRdb retains in-frame clones only, with some absent. The sample consists of under 8,000 clones, under 85% of them appearing once. After removal of 4 bases from V and 6 bases from J, the junction contained 9 bases not matched to a gene. This CDR3 is 15 amino acids long. Germline V CDR1 and CDR2: LNHDA, SQIVND (reference sequence). This clonotype was obtained from a human donor with chronic lymphocytic leukemia. The chain employs TRBV19 and TRBJ1-5; 7 bases are a match to TRBD1. This sample comprised PBMCs, obtained before ibrutinib treatment. CDR3 residues: CASSRQRTGGQPQHF. CDR3 DNA: TGTGCCAGTAGTAGACAGCGGACAGGTGGTCAGCCCCAGCATTTT.